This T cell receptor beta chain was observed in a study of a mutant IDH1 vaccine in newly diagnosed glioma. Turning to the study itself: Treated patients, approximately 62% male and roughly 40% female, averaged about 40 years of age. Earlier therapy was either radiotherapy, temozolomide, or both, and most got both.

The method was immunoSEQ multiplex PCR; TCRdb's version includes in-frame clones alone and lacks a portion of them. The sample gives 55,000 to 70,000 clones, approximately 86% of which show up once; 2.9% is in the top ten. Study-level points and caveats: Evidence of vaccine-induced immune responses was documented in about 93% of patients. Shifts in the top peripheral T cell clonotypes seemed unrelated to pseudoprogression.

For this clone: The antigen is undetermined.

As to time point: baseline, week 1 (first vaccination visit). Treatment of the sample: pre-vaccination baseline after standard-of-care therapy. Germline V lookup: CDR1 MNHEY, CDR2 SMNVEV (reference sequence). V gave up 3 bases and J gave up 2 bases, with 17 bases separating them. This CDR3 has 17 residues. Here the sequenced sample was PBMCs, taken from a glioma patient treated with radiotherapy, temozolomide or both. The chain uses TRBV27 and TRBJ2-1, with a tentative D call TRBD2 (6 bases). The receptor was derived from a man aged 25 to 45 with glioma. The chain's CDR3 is CASSLLKASAAYNEQFF. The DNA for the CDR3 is TGTGCCAGCAGTTTGCTGAAAGCTAGCGCAGCCTACAATGAGCAGTTCTTC.